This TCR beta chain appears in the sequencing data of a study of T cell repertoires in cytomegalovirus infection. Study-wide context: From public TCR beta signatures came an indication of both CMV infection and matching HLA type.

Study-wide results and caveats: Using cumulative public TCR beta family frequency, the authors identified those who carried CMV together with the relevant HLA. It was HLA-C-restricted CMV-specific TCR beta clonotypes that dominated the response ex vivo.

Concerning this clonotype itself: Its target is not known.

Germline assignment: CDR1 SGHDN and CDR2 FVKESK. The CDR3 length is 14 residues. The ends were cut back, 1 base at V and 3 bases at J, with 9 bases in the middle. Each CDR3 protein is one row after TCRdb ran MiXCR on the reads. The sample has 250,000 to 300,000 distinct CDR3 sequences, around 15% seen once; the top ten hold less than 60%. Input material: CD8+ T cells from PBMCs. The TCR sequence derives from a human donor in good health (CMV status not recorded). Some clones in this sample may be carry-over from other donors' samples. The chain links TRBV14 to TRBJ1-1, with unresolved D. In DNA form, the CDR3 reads TGTGCCAGCAGCCAAGCGCCAGGCGACACTGAAGCTTTCTTT. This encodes CASSQAPGDTEAFF.